Shown below are 23 T cell receptor beta chains from a single sample sequenced in a study of CD8 T cells in ankylosing spondylitis. The antigens for these receptors are not known. The study's findings and limits: The study identified a TCR beta motif of under ten highly homologous variants that appeared characteristic of ankylosing spondylitis blood.

TCRdb re-called the 5' RACE reads through MiXCR, storing one row per CDR3 protein. Among hundreds of thousands of distinct CDR3 sequences listed, roughly 18% were seen once. The sample taken for sequencing was blood, either unsorted or a sorted T cell fraction (not recorded which). These receptors originate from a male donor with ankylosing spondylitis.

This clonotype showed up many times. This sequence joins TRBV14 and TRBJ2-1; no reliable D call. Trimming cost V 7 bases and J 8 bases, with 15 bases left between them. This CDR3 is 13 amino acids long. Germline V lookup: CDR1 SGHDN, CDR2 FVKESK. In nucleotides, the CDR3 is TGTGCCAGCAAATCACGTGGATGGCATGAGCAGTTCTTC. Amino acids: CASKSRGWHEQFF.

A few counts support this clonotype. The chain couples TRBV30 to TRBJ2-1, with D unresolved. CDR1 is GTSNPN, CDR2 SVGIG, per germline (reference sequence). V was cut by 0 bases and J by 0 bases, with 12 bases left in between. This CDR3 spans 16 amino acids. In DNA, the CDR3 is TGTGCCTGGAGTGTTGCCGGACCCGTCTCCTACAATGAGCAGTTCTTC. This translates into CAWSVAGPVSYNEQFF.

The rearrangement joins TRBV12-3 or TRBV12-4 to TRBJ1-5; no reliable D call. This CDR3 is 12 amino acids long. Trimming took off 3 bases at V and 6 bases at J, with 6 bases between the two ends. CDR3 protein: CASSLTVQPQHF. CDR3 coding DNA: TGTGCCAGCAGTTTGACGGTTCAGCCCCAGCATTTT.

This rearrangement joins TRBV11-2 to TRBJ1-1; no clear D gene. Germline V CDR1 and CDR2: SGHAT, FQNNGV. The CDR3 covers 14 residues. The V end was cut by 5 bases, the J end by 1 base, with 11 bases between. The CDR3 protein is CASSHLPANTEAFF. The DNA for the CDR3 is TGTGCCAGCAGCCACCTCCCGGCGAACACTGAAGCTTTCTTT. Using reference TRBV11-2 and TRBJ1-1 for the parts outside the CDR3, the full variable domain is EAGVAQSPRYKIIEKRQSVAFWCNPISGHATLYWYQQILGQGPKLLIQFQNNGVVDDSQLPKDRFSAERLKGVDSTLKIQPAKLEDSAVYLCASSHLPANTEAFFGQGTRLTVV.

In this sample, this clonotype turned up a few times. The rearrangement uses TRBV4-1 and TRBJ2-3; 9 nucleotides agree with TRBD2. The CDR3 spans 17 residues. V lost 1 base, J lost 5 bases, and 10 bases stayed unmatched. The germline CDR1 and CDR2 sequences are MGHRA and YSYEKL. The CDR3 sequence: CASSQAAAGGIVDTQYF. CDR3 DNA: TGCGCCAGCAGCCAAGCGGCGGCGGGAGGGATCGTAGATACGCAGTATTTT.

The V gene is TRBV7-9, the J gene TRBJ1-5, with 7 bases that match TRBD1. The CDR3 spans 12 residues. The germline CDR1 and CDR2 sequences are SEHNR and FQNEAQ (reference sequence). The J segment lost 4 bases and the V segment lost 9 bases, leaving 3 bases of the junction unmatched. The CDR3: CASGQENQPQHF. The DNA for the CDR3 is TGTGCCAGTGGACAGGAAAATCAGCCCCAGCATTTT.

This clonotype occurred a few times. The chain links TRBV4-2 to TRBJ2-3, with no clear D. V was trimmed by 2 bases and J by 2 bases, leaving 5 bases between them. The germline CDR1 and CDR2 sequences are LGHNA and YNFKEQ. The length of the CDR3 is 13 residues. The chain's CDR3 is CASSQPLTDTQYF. CDR3 bases: TGTGCCAGCAGCCAACCCCTCACAGATACGCAGTATTTT.

The chain is built from TRBV4-1 and TRBJ2-5, with D possibly being TRBD1 (7 bases). Germline CDR1 MGHRA, CDR2 YSYEKL. V was cut by 4 bases and J by 5 bases, with 20 bases left in between. The CDR3 is made up of 16 amino acids. The CDR3 bases are TGCGCCAGCAGCCTCAGGGTAGGGGGCGGGATGGAGACCCAGTACTTC. Translation gives CASSLRVGGGMETQYF.

This clonotype has a handful of counts. The chain joins TRBV5-6 to TRBJ2-1, with 12 nucleotides matching TRBD2. The CDR3 covers 16 residues. Germline V gene data show CDR1 as SGHDT and CDR2 as YYEEEE. V dropped 2 bases and J dropped 4; count of bases not matched to a gene: 4. The CDR3 spells CASSFHLAGGYNEQFF. CDR3 sequence (DNA): TGTGCCAGCAGCTTCCACCTAGCGGGAGGGTACAATGAGCAGTTCTTC.

This clonotype was seen a few times. V usage is TRBV20-1 and J usage is TRBJ2-7; 9 bases are shared with TRBD2. The length of the CDR3 is 17 residues. J lost 2 bases, V lost 3 bases, and 14 bases had no gene match. Germline assignment: CDR1 DFQATT and CDR2 SNEGSKA (reference sequence). CDR3 coding DNA: TGCAGTGCTAGGGCTCCGACCCCGACTAGCGGAGCCTACGAGCAGTACTTC. Translated, it gives CSARAPTPTSGAYEQYF.

Of note for this clonotype: Sequence at one end of the junction differs from germline and may be a read error. The V and J genes are TRBV4-1 and TRBJ1-6; D might be TRBD1 (6 bases). Germline V gene sequence: CDR1 MGHRA, CDR2 YSYEKL. The CDR3 sequence is 16 residues long. The CDR3 sequence: CASGQYLDSGNSPLHF. In DNA form, the CDR3 reads TGCGCCAGCGGCCAGTATTTGGACAGCGGAAATTCACCCCTCCACTTT.

The chain links TRBV6-2 or TRBV6-3 to TRBJ1-5, with D maybe TRBD1 (6 bases). Trimming removed 6 bases at V and 7 bases at J, with 16 bases between. The germline CDR1 and CDR2 sequences are MNHEY and SVGEGT. The CDR3 consists of 14 residues. The CDR3 DNA is TGTGCCAGCAGCCTTGGGGGGGCCTGGCAGCCCCAGCATTTT. This sequence encodes CASSLGGAWQPQHF.

The genes are TRBV28 and TRBJ2-3; 9 bases align to TRBD1. Trimming removed 8 bases from V and 4 bases from J; junction bases left unmatched: 4. The CDR3 has 13 amino acids. Germline V gene sequence: CDR1 MDHEN, CDR2 SYDVKM. This CDR3 reads CASRTGVADTQYF. The CDR3 DNA reads as TGTGCCAGCCGGACAGGGGTGGCAGATACGCAGTATTTT.

The V and J genes are TRBV20-1 and TRBJ2-7; TRBD2 matches at 9 bases. V shed 0 bases, J shed 2 bases, and the junction held 8 bases outside the gene matches. This CDR3 is 16 amino acids long. CDR1 and CDR2 from the germline V gene are DFQATT and SNEGSKA (reference sequence). CDR3 sequence reads: CSARDRRLADTYEQYF. CDR3 sequence (DNA): TGCAGTGCTAGAGATCGCCGACTAGCGGACACCTACGAGCAGTACTTC.

This chain connects TRBV5-5 to TRBJ2-3; 11 bases align to TRBD2. V shed 1 base, J shed 8 bases, and the junction held 12 bases outside the gene matches. This CDR3 is 17 amino acids long. Germline loops: CDR1 SGHKS, CDR2 YYEKEE (reference sequence). The CDR3 coding sequence is TGTGCCAGCAGCTTGACTAGCGGGGGACCTGCTTTCGGTACGCAGTATTTT. It codes for CASSLTSGGPAFGTQYF.

This clonotype was picked up a small number of times. The chain has TRBV5-6 and TRBJ1-5, with a weak D call TRBD1 (6 bases). The CDR3 contains 12 residues. The V gene lost 4 bases and the J gene lost 9 bases, with 11 bases spanning the gap. Germline CDR1 reads SGHDT; CDR2 reads YYEEEE. DNA for the CDR3: TGTGCCAGCAGCGAGGGGGGTGGGCCCCAGCATTTT. It yields the protein CASSEGGGPQHF.

There are a few counts of this clonotype. The V and J genes are TRBV14 and TRBJ1-1; no firm D call. V was pared by 0 bases and J by 7 bases, with 9 bases between. Germline V gene data show CDR1 as SGHDN and CDR2 as FVKESK. This CDR3 region has 13 residues. CDR3 DNA sequence: TGTGCCAGCAGCCAAGAAATAGGACTTGAAGCTTTCTTT. It encodes CASSQEIGLEAFF.

In this sample, this clonotype turned up a few times. The chain joins TRBV4-1 to TRBJ2-7, with TRBD1 as a possible D gene (6 bases). CDR1 and CDR2 (germline): MGHRA, YSYEKL. Trimming removed 3 bases from V and 2 bases from J, with 11 bases in between. This CDR3 comprises 14 residues. The CDR3 DNA reads TGCGCCAGCAGCCAGGGTCGACAGGCCTACGAGCAGTACTTC. This codes for CASSQGRQAYEQYF.

This clonotype occurred many times. The chain employs TRBV25-1 and TRBJ2-7; no reliable D call. Germline CDR1 and CDR2: MGHDK and SYGVNS. Trimming took 4 bases from V and 0 from J, leaving 7 bases between them. The CDR3 spans 13 residues. The CDR3 DNA is TGTGCCAGCAGTGGGGGATCCTCCTACGAGCAGTACTTC. This gives the protein CASSGGSSYEQYF.

This clonotype was observed at least ten times. The chain links TRBV4-2 to TRBJ2-2; no firm D call. CDR1 and CDR2 (germline): LGHNA, YNFKEQ. CDR3 length: 12 residues. V lost 3 bases, J lost 7 bases, and 6 bases lay in between. The CDR3 bases are TGTGCCAGCAGCCAGGGAAGCGGGGAGCTGTTTTTT. Translated: CASSQGSGELFF.

This clonotype was found a few times. The genes are TRBV4-2 and TRBJ2-7, with D perhaps being TRBD1 or TRBD2 (6 bases each). Per germline, CDR1 LGHNA and CDR2 YNFKEQ. CDR3 length: 14 amino acids. V shed 1 base and J shed 2 bases, with 9 bases lying between them. CDR3 in amino acids: CASSQARGAYEQYF. DNA of the CDR3: TGTGCCAGCAGCCAAGCAAGGGGGGCCTACGAGCAGTACTTC.

This chain uses TRBV29-1 with TRBJ2-7; the D gene is possibly TRBD1 (6 bases). CDR1 and CDR2 (germline): SQVTM, ANQGSEA. V dropped 3 bases and J dropped 4 bases, with 19 bases sitting between them. CDR3 size: 15 residues. The CDR3 DNA sequence: TGCAGCGTTGACTTCGGGTCAGGGGCGGCGTACGAGCAGTACTTC. The encoded protein is CSVDFGSGAAYEQYF.

The chain recombines TRBV6-2 or TRBV6-3 with TRBJ2-7; perhaps TRBD2 as D (5 bases). The germline V gene encodes CDR1 MNHEY and CDR2 SVGEGT. V dropped 2 bases and J dropped 0 bases, with 11 bases sitting between them. The CDR3 totals 15 residues. The chain's CDR3 is CASSYKYGDSYEQYF. The CDR3 region has the DNA TGTGCCAGCAGTTACAAGTACGGGGACTCCTACGAGCAGTACTTC.